Listed below are T cell receptor beta chains from one sample, sequenced in a study of cytomegalovirus exposure and HLA in healthy donors. Generated by immunoSEQ multiplex PCR, the TCRdb table keeps only in-frame clones and is missing some. The table lists tens of thousands of clones, more than 80% of them singletons. The sequenced material came from PBMCs. Source of these receptors: a woman between 18 and 30 years old in good health and CMV-seronegative. The CDR3 runs from the conserved cysteine through the conserved F or W. D genes are given only for firm matches. Some rows mark clone size as missing; the rest say once, few, many or name a class of expanded clone.

>TRBJ2-7|-|TRBV6-1|-
TGTGCCAGCAGTGACCCCCGACTAGATACCTACGAGCAGTACTTC
CASSDPRLDTYEQYF
>TRBJ1-1|-|TRBV30|-
TGTGCCTGGACTGCGTACACTGAAGCTTTCTTT
CAWTAYTEAFF
>TRBJ1-5|-|TRBV30|-
TGTGCCTGGGCGGGCGGACAGTTCCAGCAGCCCCAGCATTTT
CAWAGGQFQQPQHF
>TRBJ1-1|-|TRBV18|-
TGTGCCAGCTCACTTCGGGACACCAGACCGAACACTGAAGCTTTCTTT
CASSLRDTRPNTEAFF
>TRBJ1-4|-|TRBV6-1|-
TGTGCCAGCAGTCGGGTCGAGGGCAGTTTACTGTTTTTT
CASSRVEGSLLFF
>TRBJ1-1|few|TRBV7-6|-
TGTGCCAGCAGCTTAAACAGCCCCAACACTGAAGCTTTCTTT
CASSLNSPNTEAFF
>TRBJ1-6|-|TRBV6-6|TRBD1
TGTGCCAGCAGTTACAACAGGGGGCAGAATTCACCCCTCCACTTT
CASSYNRGQNSPLHF
>TRBJ2-3|-|TRBV5-5|TRBD2
TGTGCCAGCAGCTTTAGCGGGATCGGCACAGATACGCAGTATTTT
CASSFSGIGTDTQYF
>TRBJ1-2|-|TRBV5-1|TRBD1
TGCGCCAGCAGCTTGTGGGGACGAGGGACAGAGGGCTACACCTTC
CASSLWGRGTEGYTF
>TRBJ2-1|-|TRBV2|TRBD1
TGTGCCAGCAGTGTATACAGGGGCTACAATGAGCAGTTCTTC
CASSVYRGYNEQFF
>TRBJ1-5|-|TRBV28|TRBD1
TGTGCCAGCACCCCAGGACAGGGAGGGATTCAGCCCCAGCATTTT
CASTPGQGGIQPQHF
>TRBJ2-2|-|TRBV12-5|TRBD2
TGTGCTAGTGGCGACGATATCGCGACCGCGGGGGTAGGAGGCACCGGGGAGCTGTTTTTT
CASGDDIATAGVGGTGELFF
>TRBJ2-1|-|TRBV7-8|TRBD1
TGTGCCAGCAGCTTAAGGGGACAGGGTTACAATGAGCAGTTCTTC
CASSLRGQGYNEQFF
>TRBJ2-7|-|TRBV11-2|TRBD2
TGTGCCAGCAGTGGACTAGCGGGTCGGGGAGTTATCGAGCAGTACTTC
CASSGLAGRGVIEQYF
>TRBJ1-2|-|TRBV5-5|TRBD1
TGTGCCAGCAGCTGGGCGACAGGGCCCGCAGTCGGTGGCTACACCTTC
CASSWATGPAVGGYTF
>TRBJ2-7|-|TRBV4-2|TRBD2
TGTGCCAGCAGCCCCAGACTAGCAGCCTCCCCGGAGCAGTACTTC
CASSPRLAASPEQYF
>TRBJ2-1|once|TRBV28|-
TGTGCCAGCAGTCCACCGGTGTATGAGGGAGTGGTCAATGAGCAGTTCTTC
CASSPPVYEGVVNEQFF
>TRBJ2-5|-|TRBV7-2|TRBD1
TGTGCCAGCAGCTTTATCAGGGGGCGGCGGGAGACCCAGTACTTC
CASSFIRGRRETQYF
>TRBJ2-2|-|TRBV5-5|TRBD1
TGTGCCAGCAGAGACACCGGGACAGGGCTCACCGGGGAGCTGTTTTTT
CASRDTGTGLTGELFF
>TRBJ1-2|-|TRBV7-9|-
TGTGCCAGCAGCGCTACAGGTTATGGCTACACCTTC
CASSATGYGYTF
>TRBJ2-4|few|TRBV19|-
TGTGCCAGTAGCCCTCCGAAGGGGCTCCTAGCCAAAAACATTCAGTACTTC
CASSPPKGLLAKNIQYF
>TRBJ1-4|-|TRBV7-8|-
TGTGCCAGCAGCTTAGAGCCAGGGTCCGGAAAACTGTTTTTT
CASSLEPGSGKLFF
>TRBJ1-1|once|TRBV2|TRBD1
TGTGCCAGCAGTCTCCGAGGGGGCCCTGAAGCTTTCTTT
CASSLRGGPEAFF
>TRBJ2-5|-|TRBV7-9|TRBD2
TGTGCCAGCAGCTTAATACTAGCGGAAGAGACCCAGTACTTC
CASSLILAEETQYF
>TRBJ2-1|-|TRBV6-4|TRBD2
TGTGCCAGCAGTGAGACTAGCCTCAATGAGCAGTTCTTC
CASSETSLNEQFF
>TRBJ1-5|once|TRBV6-1|-
TGTGCCAGCAGCGACCAGGGTGGCGGCAATCAGCCCCAGCATTTT
CASSDQGGGNQPQHF
>TRBJ1-2|-|TRBV11-2|-
TGTGCCAGCAGCTTGGACAGTCGGTCTGGCTACACCTTC
CASSLDSRSGYTF
>TRBJ2-1|-|TRBV27|TRBD2
TGTGCCAGCAAACTAGCGGACTTTGACAATGAGCAGTTCTTC
CASKLADFDNEQFF
>TRBJ2-7|-|TRBV6-5|-
TGTGCCAGCAGTTACGCCCAGGGTGGTCCCTACGAGCAGTACTTC
CASSYAQGGPYEQYF
>TRBJ1-2|-|TRBV6-6|-
TGTGCCAGCAGCTTGACACCCAACTATGGCTACACCTTC
CASSLTPNYGYTF
>TRBJ2-2|-|TRBV7-8|TRBD2
TGTGCCAGCAGCCCATTAGCGGGAGGGAACACCGGGGAGCTGTTTTTT
CASSPLAGGNTGELFF
>TRBJ1-3|-|TRBV5-5|-
TGTGCCAGCAGTAGAGTGGCGGGGGATAGAAACACCATATATTTT
CASSRVAGDRNTIYF
>TRBJ1-1|once|TRBV6-1|-
TGTGCCAGCAGTGAAAAACCAGGGTACACTGAAGCTTTCTTT
CASSEKPGYTEAFF
>TRBJ2-7|few|TRBV7-2|-
TGTGCCAGCAGCTTAGCGGGAGCTGCATACGAGCAGTACTTC
CASSLAGAAYEQYF
>TRBJ2-2|-|TRBV5-1|-
TGCGCCAGCAGCTTTTACGGGACTTCCAACACCGGGGAGCTGTTTTTT
CASSFYGTSNTGELFF
>TRBJ2-5|-|TRBV2|-
TGTGCCAGCACGGGGAACAGGGGGGGGACCCAGTACTTC
CASTGNRGGTQYF
>TRBJ2-4|-|TRBV15|TRBD2
TGTGCCACCAGCAGAGATCTCCGACTAGCGGGAGGGGTAAACATTCAGTACTTC
CATSRDLRLAGGVNIQYF
>TRBJ1-4|-|TRBV6-5|-
TGTGCCAGCAGTTACACAAGACTTAATGAAAAACTGTTTTTT
CASSYTRLNEKLFF
>TRBJ1-3|-|TRBV2|TRBD1
TGTGCCAGCATCGAGGGGGCAGGAAACACCATATATTTT
CASIEGAGNTIYF
>TRBJ2-2|-|TRBV28|TRBD2
TGTGCCAGCAGTTTAATGGGACTAGGTTCCGGGGAGCTGTTTTTT
CASSLMGLGSGELFF
>TRBJ2-3|-|TRBV12-5|TRBD2
TGTGCTAGTGGTATCGGACTAGCGGGAGGCACAGATACGCAGTATTTT
CASGIGLAGGTDTQYF
>TRBJ1-5|-|TRBV7-8|-
TGTGCCAGCAGCTTAGAGTCTGGGGCGAATCAGCCCCAGCATTTT
CASSLESGANQPQHF
>TRBJ2-1|-|TRBV6-6|TRBD2
TGTGCCACCTGGACTAGCGGTTACAATGAGCAGTTCTTC
CATWTSGYNEQFF
>TRBJ1-1|-|TRBV5-1|-
TGCGCCAGCAGCCTGATGAGGGCAAACACTGAAGCTTTCTTT
CASSLMRANTEAFF
>TRBJ1-4|once|TRBV2|TRBD1
TGTGCCAGCGGGACCGGGACAGGGACCGAAAAACTGTTTTTT
CASGTGTGTEKLFF
>TRBJ2-2|-|TRBV7-6|-
TGTGCCAGCAGCTTAGATCCAGGGAAGACCGGGGAGCTGTTTTTT
CASSLDPGKTGELFF
>TRBJ2-7|-|TRBV6-5|TRBD2
TGTGCCAGCAGTTACTTTGGGGGGAGGGGCTACGAGCAGTACTTC
CASSYFGGRGYEQYF
>TRBJ2-1|-|TRBV28|-
TGTGCCAGCATCGGAGGAAGTGGGTCCTACAATGAGCAGTTCTTC
CASIGGSGSYNEQFF
>TRBJ2-2|-|TRBV28|TRBD1
TGTGCCAGCAGTTCGGGGACAGTAGACACCGGGGAGCTGTTTTTT
CASSSGTVDTGELFF
>TRBJ2-2|-|TRBV5-1|TRBD1
TGCGCCAGCAGCACAGGACAGGCTCAGACCGGGGAGCTGTTTTTT
CASSTGQAQTGELFF
>TRBJ2-3|-|TRBV27|TRBD1
TGTGCCAGCAGTTTGACAGGGAGCACAGATACGCAGTATTTT
CASSLTGSTDTQYF
>TRBJ2-7|-|TRBV6-5|TRBD2
TGTGCCAGCAGTGCCCCGGGACTAGCCTACGAGCAGTACTTC
CASSAPGLAYEQYF
>TRBJ1-4|-|TRBV30|-
TGTGCCTGGAGTGTACGGGGAGGAGAGGGGGAAAAACTGTTTTTT
CAWSVRGGEGEKLFF
>TRBJ2-3|-|TRBV10-3|TRBD2
TGTGCCATCAGCCCTGTAGCGGGAGAGGCAGATACGCAGTATTTT
CAISPVAGEADTQYF
>TRBJ2-1|-|TRBV30|-
TGTGCCTGGAGTCGGGAGAATGAGCAGTTCTTC
CAWSRENEQFF
>TRBJ1-4|-|TRBV28|-
TGTGCCAGCACGACAGTTTCTCTGGAAAAACTGTTTTTT
CASTTVSLEKLFF
>TRBJ1-6|-|TRBV6-1|-
TGTGCCAGCAGTGTGGTCGGGCAGGGATTATGGTCACCCCTCCACTTT
CASSVVGQGLWSPLHF
>TRBJ1-5|-|TRBV19|-
TGTGCCAGTAGTATGTTTGGGCCGAATAGCAATCAGCCCCAGCATTTT
CASSMFGPNSNQPQHF
>TRBJ2-1|-|TRBV6-1|-
TGTGCCAGCAGCTACGGGGACAATGAGCAGTTCTTC
CASSYGDNEQFF
>TRBJ2-5|-|TRBV18|-
TGTGCCAGCTCACCGATGCAGGGGCGGGAGACCCAGTACTTC
CASSPMQGRETQYF